Listed below are T cell receptor beta chains from one sample, sequenced in a study of beta chain features in type 1 diabetes. Profiled with immunoSEQ multiplex PCR; TCRdb holds only in-frame clones, not every one. The repertoire includes 200,000 to 250,000 clones, approximately 10% of them detected once, and about 1.2% sits in the top ten. The sample comprised central memory CD4+ T cells from blood. Receptors originate from a man aged 18-30 years in good health. Each CDR3 is given without its conserved first and last residue. D genes are given only for firm matches.

d_call: NA; v_call: TRBV13; j_call: TRBJ2-7; cdr3_length: 10; cdr3_aa: ASSRDRYEQY
d_call: NA; v_call: TRBV29-1; j_call: TRBJ2-5; cdr3_length: 13; cdr3_aa: SVVVPISFQETQY
d_call: NA; v_call: TRBV2; j_call: TRBJ1-1; cdr3_length: 10; cdr3_aa: ASRRTSTKAF
d_call: NA; v_call: TRBV7-2; j_call: TRBJ2-1; cdr3_length: 17; cdr3_aa: ASSLRDFSLMGLYNEQF
d_call: TRBD1; v_call: TRBV5-1; j_call: TRBJ2-1; cdr3_length: 12; cdr3_aa: ASSRQGEGNEQF
d_call: NA; v_call: TRBV14; j_call: TRBJ2-3; cdr3_length: 11; cdr3_aa: ASSQDWADTQY
d_call: NA; v_call: TRBV7-9; j_call: NA; cdr3_length: 11; cdr3_aa: ASSLGELNEQF
d_call: TRBD2; v_call: TRBV11-3; j_call: TRBJ2-5; cdr3_length: 14; cdr3_aa: ASSLGSGRAKETQY
d_call: TRBD1; v_call: TRBV5-1; j_call: TRBJ2-1; cdr3_length: 13; cdr3_aa: ASSPRGTGGNEQF
d_call: TRBD1; v_call: TRBV23-1; j_call: TRBJ1-1; cdr3_length: 13; cdr3_aa: APWETGPPNTEAF
d_call: NA; v_call: TRBV9; j_call: TRBJ2-7; cdr3_length: 12; cdr3_aa: ASSAQSHSDEQY
d_call: TRBD1; v_call: TRBV18; j_call: TRBJ2-7; cdr3_length: 11; cdr3_aa: ASSPGTVYEQY
d_call: TRBD1; v_call: TRBV18; j_call: TRBJ1-2; cdr3_length: 12; cdr3_aa: ASSPGQEGYGYT
d_call: TRBD2; v_call: TRBV7-3; j_call: TRBJ2-2; cdr3_length: 14; cdr3_aa: ASSPPGGSNTGELF
d_call: TRBD2; v_call: TRBV6-1; j_call: TRBJ2-1; cdr3_length: 14; cdr3_aa: ASSEGAGGNGGEQF
d_call: TRBD1; v_call: TRBV6-1; j_call: TRBJ2-3; cdr3_length: 12; cdr3_aa: ASSVRQGPVAQY
d_call: NA; v_call: TRBV7-6; j_call: TRBJ2-2; cdr3_length: 13; cdr3_aa: ASSFSGTNTGELF
d_call: NA; v_call: TRBV7-2; j_call: TRBJ2-1; cdr3_length: 12; cdr3_aa: ASSFSAAYNEQF
d_call: NA; v_call: TRBV30; j_call: TRBJ1-1; cdr3_length: 11; cdr3_aa: AWSVRGPGEAF